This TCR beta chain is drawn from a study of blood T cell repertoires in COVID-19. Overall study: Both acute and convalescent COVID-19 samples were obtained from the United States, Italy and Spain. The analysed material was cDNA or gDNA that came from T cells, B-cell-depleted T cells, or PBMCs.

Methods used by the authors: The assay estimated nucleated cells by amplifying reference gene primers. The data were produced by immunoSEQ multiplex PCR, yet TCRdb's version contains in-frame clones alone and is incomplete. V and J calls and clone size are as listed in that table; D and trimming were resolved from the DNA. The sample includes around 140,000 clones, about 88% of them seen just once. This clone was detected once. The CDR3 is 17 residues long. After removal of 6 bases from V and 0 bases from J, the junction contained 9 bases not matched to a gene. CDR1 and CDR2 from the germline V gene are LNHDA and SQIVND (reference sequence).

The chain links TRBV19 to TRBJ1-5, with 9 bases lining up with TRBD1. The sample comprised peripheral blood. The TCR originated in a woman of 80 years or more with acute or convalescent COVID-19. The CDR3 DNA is TGTGCCAGTAGGAGGGAGACAGGGGGGTATAGCAATCAGCCCCAGCATTTT. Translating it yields CASRRETGGYSNQPQHF.